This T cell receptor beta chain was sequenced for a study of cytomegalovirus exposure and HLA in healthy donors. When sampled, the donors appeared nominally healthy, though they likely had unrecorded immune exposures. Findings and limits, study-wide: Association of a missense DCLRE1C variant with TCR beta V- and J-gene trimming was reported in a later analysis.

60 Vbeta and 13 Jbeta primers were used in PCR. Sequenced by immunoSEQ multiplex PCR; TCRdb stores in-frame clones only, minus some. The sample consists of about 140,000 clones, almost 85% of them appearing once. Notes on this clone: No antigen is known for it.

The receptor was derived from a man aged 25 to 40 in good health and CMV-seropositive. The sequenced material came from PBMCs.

Here the CDR3 DNA reads TGTGCCAGCAGCCCCGACGAGGTGGCAGATACGCAGTATTTT. It yields the protein CASSPDEVADTQYF. The rearrangement links TRBV7-8 to TRBJ2-3; unclear D gene. The ends were cut back, 5 bases at V and 4 bases at J, with 13 bases in the middle. The CDR3 is 14 amino acids. Germline assignment: CDR1 SGHVS and CDR2 FQNEAQ.